The 28 T cell receptor beta chains presented below share a single source sample, sequenced in a study of blood T cell repertoires in COVID-19. TCRdb keeps only in-frame clones here, not all; method: immunoSEQ multiplex PCR. The table has roughly 300,000 clones, about four fifths seen once. Sequencing input: peripheral blood. These receptors all come from a woman aged 50 to 60 who had recovered from COVID-19.

This rearrangement joins TRBV5-1 to TRBJ1-4, with TRBD1 as a possible D gene (6 bases). This CDR3 spans 16 amino acids. Germline CDR1 is SGHRS and CDR2 is YFSETQ. Trimming shortened V by 0 bases and J by 7 bases, and 16 bases separated the two germline ends. The CDR3 DNA follows: TGCGCCAGCAGCTTGGATTCAGCGGGGGGCAGTGAAAAACTGTTTTTT. It codes for CASSLDSAGGSEKLFF.

The rearrangement links TRBV19 to TRBJ2-4; TRBD1 aligns across 10 bases. Germline loops: CDR1 LNHDA, CDR2 SQIVND (reference sequence). This CDR3 has 15 residues. Losses at the gene ends were 5 bases for V and 3 bases for J; bases not matched to a gene: 4. The CDR3 DNA is TGTGCCAGTAGTCCTCGGACAGGGGGCAAAAACATTCAGTACTTC. It encodes CASSPRTGGKNIQYF.

The chain combines TRBV7-8 with TRBJ2-7; tentatively, D is TRBD1 (6 bases). The CDR3 is made up of 20 amino acids. V lost 0 bases to trimming and J lost 3 bases, with 27 bases between them. The germline CDR1 and CDR2 sequences are SGHVS and FQNEAQ. The CDR3 region has the DNA TGTGCCAGCAGCTTAGCGAATCCAGGGGCTGCCGGGCCTGTGGTCTACGAGCAGTACTTC. This encodes CASSLANPGAAGPVVYEQYF.

The rearrangement joins TRBV27 to TRBJ2-1, with D perhaps TRBD1 (5 bases). This CDR3 region has 13 residues. Trimming stripped 3 bases from V and 7 bases from J, with 10 bases between. Germline CDR1 reads MNHEY; CDR2 reads SMNVEV (reference sequence). Here the CDR3 reads CASSLQGQNEQFF. The DNA of the CDR3 is TGTGCCAGCAGTTTGCAGGGTCAGAATGAGCAGTTCTTC.

V is TRBV19 and J is TRBJ1-2; 7 bases fit TRBD1. The CDR3 has 17 residues. CDR1 is LNHDA and CDR2 is SQIVND in the germline V gene (reference sequence). The V and J ends lost 3 bases and 4 bases, in that order; junction bases with no gene match: 14. CDR3 nucleotide sequence: TGTGCCAGTAGTATTGCGTGGTCGGGACAGACCCTCTATGGCTACACCTTC. Its protein product is CASSIAWSGQTLYGYTF.

J is TRBJ1-5 and V is TRBV18; TRBD1 matches 8 bases. Trimming took 2 bases from V and 7 from J; bases not matched to a gene: 7. Germline loops: CDR1 KGHSH, CDR2 LQKENI. The CDR3 is 15 residues long. CDR3 nucleotide sequence: TGTGCCAGCTCACCATTGACAGGGGTCGGGCAGCCCCAGCATTTT. Residues: CASSPLTGVGQPQHF.

The rearrangement joins TRBV5-8 to TRBJ2-1; a possible D gene is TRBD2 (6 bases). Germline values: CDR1 SGHTS, CDR2 YDEGEE. CDR3 length: 16 amino acids. Between the trimmed V and J ends, which lost 4 bases and 9 bases, there was a span of 23 bases. The CDR3: CASSRAEGQGSREQFF. DNA of the CDR3: TGTGCCAGCAGCCGGGCGGAGGGCCAGGGCTCGCGTGAGCAGTTCTTC.

This clone was recorded only once. This chain joins TRBV2 and TRBJ2-3; 7 bases match TRBD2. Germline V gene data show CDR1 as SNHLY and CDR2 as FYNNEI. CDR3 size: 16 residues. Trimming took 3 bases from V and 9 from J; bases not matched to a gene: 15. For the CDR3, the DNA is TGTGCCAGCAGTGAGGAGGACCGTGTTTACGGGGGGACGCAGTATTTT. It codes for CASSEEDRVYGGTQYF.

This clone was recorded a few times. This chain uses TRBV7-2 with TRBJ2-2, with 7 bases fitting TRBD2. CDR1 is SGHTA and CDR2 is FQGNSA in the germline V gene. Unmatched junction bases numbered 7, after V lost 5 bases and J lost 4 bases. There are 15 residues in the CDR3. The CDR3 region is CASSLLGGSTGELFF. CDR3 DNA: TGTGCCAGCAGCCTTCTGGGGGGGTCCACCGGGGAGCTGTTTTTT.

V is TRBV27 and J is TRBJ1-2; 8 nucleotides line up with TRBD1. Trimming cost V 5 bases and J 2 bases; bases outside gene matches: 10. The CDR3 totals 16 residues. Germline assignment: CDR1 MNHEY and CDR2 SMNVEV (reference sequence). The CDR3 loop reads CASSHNSGQGNYGYTF. The CDR3, as DNA: TGTGCCAGCAGTCACAATAGTGGACAGGGAAACTATGGCTACACCTTC.

The CDR3 protein is CASSLPGGGNEQFF. Here the CDR3 DNA reads TGTGCCAGCAGCTTACCAGGGGGCGGGAATGAGCAGTTCTTC. The chain joins TRBV7-2 to TRBJ2-1; TRBD1 matches at 8 bases. CDR3 size: 14 residues. CDR1 and CDR2 (germline): SGHTA, FQGNSA. After removal of 2 bases from V and 7 bases from J, the junction contained 4 bases not matched to a gene.

The V call is TRBV19, the J call TRBJ2-7, with TRBD1 identical over 7 bases. Trimming removed 5 bases from V and 0 bases from J; junction bases left unmatched: 10. The CDR3 contains 16 residues. Germline CDR1 LNHDA, CDR2 SQIVND (reference sequence). The CDR3 DNA reads as TGTGCCAGTAGTTCTACCGTGGGACAGAGCTCCTACGAGCAGTACTTC. Translation: CASSSTVGQSSYEQYF. The full variable domain, completed using reference TRBV19 and TRBJ2-7, is DGGITQSPKYLFRKEGQNVTLSCEQNLNHDAMYWYRQDPGQGLRLIYYSQIVNDFQKGDIAEGYSVSREKKESFPLTVTSAQKNPTAFYLCASSSTVGQSSYEQYFGPGTRLTVT.

The chain carries TRBV7-7 and TRBJ2-3; 16 bases map to TRBD2. The CDR3 has 16 residues. V gave up 5 bases and J gave up 6 bases; unmatched junction bases: 5. The germline CDR1 and CDR2 sequences are SSHAT and FNYEAQ (reference sequence). In nucleotides, the CDR3 is TGTGCCAGCAGCCAGGGACTAGCGGGAGGGCGTGATACGCAGTATTTT. Protein sequence: CASSQGLAGGRDTQYF. The full variable domain, rest sourced from reference TRBV7-7 and TRBJ2-3, is GAGVSQSPRYKVTKRGQDVTLRCDPISSHATLYWYQQALGQGPEFLTYFNYEAQPDKSGLPSDRFSAERPEGSISTLTIQRTEQRDSAMYRCASSQGLAGGRDTQYFGPGTRLTVL.

This chain connects TRBV6-2 or TRBV6-3 to TRBJ2-5, with TRBD2 matching 11 bases. Trimming cost V 5 bases and J 5 bases; bases outside gene matches: 4. Germline CDR1 MNHEY, CDR2 SVGEGT. The CDR3 extends over 14 amino acids. The CDR3 here is CASSLAGGWETQYF. CDR3 bases: TGTGCCAGCAGTCTAGCGGGGGGATGGGAGACCCAGTACTTC.

J is TRBJ2-3 and V is TRBV18; 8 positions match TRBD2. V was pared by 3 bases and J by 0 bases, with 8 bases of the junction left unmatched. The CDR3 is 17 amino acids. Germline CDR1 is KGHSH and CDR2 is LQKENI. CDR3 nucleotides: TGTGCCAGCTCACCGGGACTAGTAGGCTCTAGCACAGATACGCAGTATTTT. Encoded protein: CASSPGLVGSSTDTQYF.

The chain recombines TRBV28 with TRBJ2-5; a weak D match, TRBD2 (6 bases). CDR3 length: 14 amino acids. The V and J ends lost 5 bases and 1 base respectively, with 11 bases between them. Germline assignment: CDR1 MDHEN and CDR2 SYDVKM. The DNA of the CDR3 is TGTGCCAGCAGTACCCGGGACTTCCAAGAGACCCAGTACTTC. Residues: CASSTRDFQETQYF.

The chain carries TRBV6-2 or TRBV6-3 and TRBJ2-7, with TRBD1 matching over 7 bases. This CDR3 is 17 amino acids long. Germline V gene lookup returns CDR1 MNHEY and CDR2 SVGEGT. Trimming removed 2 bases from V and 2 bases from J; junction bases left unmatched: 12. The CDR3 reads CASSYPTLGQITYEQYF. The CDR3 nucleotides read TGTGCCAGCAGTTACCCAACACTGGGACAGATTACCTACGAGCAGTACTTC.

This clone has just a few counts. The chain combines TRBV7-2 with TRBJ2-1; 9 bases line up with TRBD2. The CDR3 is 17 residues long. Unmatched junction bases numbered 7, after V lost 3 bases and J lost 1 base. Germline CDR1 reads SGHTA; CDR2 reads FQGNSA. CDR3 sequence (DNA): TGTGCCAGCAGCTTCTCGGGACTAGCCGAATCCTACAATGAGCAGTTCTTC. Translation: CASSFSGLAESYNEQFF.

This clone was picked up a small number of times. The CDR3 is CASSQDHGRAEQYF. The DNA for the CDR3 is TGTGCCAGCAGCCAAGATCATGGCAGGGCCGAGCAGTACTTC. The rearrangement links TRBV4-2 to TRBJ2-7; a possible D gene is TRBD1 (5 bases). The CDR3 runs to 14 residues. Trimming removed 0 bases from V and 6 bases from J, with 12 bases in between. The germline CDR1 and CDR2 sequences are LGHNA and YNFKEQ.

The chain joins TRBV27 to TRBJ2-6; D not resolved. The CDR3 runs to 15 residues. The V end lost 2 bases, the J end lost 0 bases, and 5 bases lay between the germline ends. Germline V gene data show CDR1 as MNHEY and CDR2 as SMNVEV (reference sequence). The DNA of the CDR3 is TGTGCCAGCAGTTTAATGAGCTCTGGGGCCAACGTCCTGACTTTC. Translated, it gives CASSLMSSGANVLTF.

The chain carries TRBV7-2 and TRBJ2-3, with 7 bases lining up with TRBD2. This CDR3 has 19 residues. Germline V CDR1 and CDR2: SGHTA, FQGNSA. Trimming cost V 5 bases and J 2 bases; bases outside gene matches: 19. CDR3 sequence (DNA): TGTGCCAGCAGCCCCGGTCGCGCCGGGACTACCTTAATCACAGATACGCAGTATTTT. This translates into CASSPGRAGTTLITDTQYF.

In its sample, this clone was seen a few times. The gene calls are TRBV12-3 or TRBV12-4 and TRBJ2-2, with TRBD2 matching 9 bases. With 6 bases clipped from V and 7 bases from J, the junction kept 3 bases outside the gene matches. This CDR3 region has 13 residues. CDR3 sequence: CASRKTSGGELFF. The CDR3, as DNA: TGTGCCAGCAGAAAGACTAGCGGCGGGGAGCTGTTTTTT.

J is TRBJ2-5 and V is TRBV11-1; D is possibly TRBD1 (8 bases). Trimming took 5 bases from V and 4 from J, leaving 17 bases between them. CDR1 is SGHAT and CDR2 is FQDESV in the germline V gene (reference sequence). CDR3 length: 15 residues. CDR3 protein: CASSLRGRGRETQYF. The CDR3 DNA sequence: TGTGCCAGCAGCCTCAGGGGGCGGGGGCGAGAGACCCAGTACTTC.

This clone was detected only a few times. The chain uses TRBV4-3 and TRBJ1-3; no clear D gene. Germline assignment: CDR1 LGHNA and CDR2 YSLEER. Between the trimmed V and J ends, which lost 1 base and 0 bases, there was a span of 10 bases. There are 16 residues in the CDR3. In DNA form, the CDR3 reads TGCGCCAGCAGCCAAGTGAGGCCAGCCTCTGGAAACACCATATATTTT. This translates into CASSQVRPASGNTIYF.

This clone has only one observation. The rearrangement links TRBV7-3 to TRBJ2-1, with 7 bases lining up with TRBD2. J lost 6 bases, V lost 1 base, and 6 bases had no gene match. The germline V gene encodes CDR1 SGHTA and CDR2 FQGTGA. The CDR3 contains 15 residues. The CDR3 sequence is CASSLRRERFNEQFF. CDR3 DNA sequence: TGTGCCAGCAGCTTAAGGCGGGAGCGTTTCAATGAGCAGTTCTTC.

The chain couples TRBV5-1 to TRBJ1-2, with 9 bases that match TRBD1. The CDR3 is made up of 14 amino acids. Germline lookup yields CDR1 SGHRS and CDR2 YFSETQ. J was trimmed by 2 bases and V by 7 bases; bases with no gene match: 6. The CDR3, as DNA: TGCGCCAGCGGTACAGGGGGCTCGAACTATGGCTACACCTTC. Translation: CASGTGGSNYGYTF.

V usage is TRBV4-3 and J usage is TRBJ2-1; a weak D match, TRBD2 (6 bases). CDR1 LGHNA and CDR2 YSLEER come from the germline V gene. Trimming shortened V by 4 bases and J by 5 bases, and 12 bases separated the two germline ends. The CDR3 consists of 14 residues. The CDR3 here is CASSPVIADNEQFF. The CDR3, as DNA: TGCGCCAGCAGCCCGGTGATAGCGGACAATGAGCAGTTCTTC.

V and J are TRBV6-2 or TRBV6-3 and TRBJ2-1; TRBD1 matches 10 bases. The ends lost 2 bases at V and 7 bases at J; junction bases unmatched: 11. The CDR3 has 17 amino acids. Germline V gene sequence: CDR1 MNHEY, CDR2 SVGEGT. CDR3 nucleotide sequence: TGTGCCAGCAGTTACCCGATACCGGGACAGGGGAAAAATGAGCAGTTCTTC. Protein: CASSYPIPGQGKNEQFF.